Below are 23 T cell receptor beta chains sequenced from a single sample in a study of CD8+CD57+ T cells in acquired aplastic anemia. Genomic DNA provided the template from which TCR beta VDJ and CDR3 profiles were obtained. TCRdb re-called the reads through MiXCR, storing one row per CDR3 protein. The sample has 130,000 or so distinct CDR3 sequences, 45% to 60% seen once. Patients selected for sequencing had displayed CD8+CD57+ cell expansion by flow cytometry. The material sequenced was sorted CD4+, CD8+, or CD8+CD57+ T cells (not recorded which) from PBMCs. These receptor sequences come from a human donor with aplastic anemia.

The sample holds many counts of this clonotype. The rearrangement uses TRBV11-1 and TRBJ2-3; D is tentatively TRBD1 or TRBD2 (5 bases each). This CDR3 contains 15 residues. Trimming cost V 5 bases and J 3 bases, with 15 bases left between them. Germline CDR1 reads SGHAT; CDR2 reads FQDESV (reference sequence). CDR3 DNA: TGTGCCAGCAGCCCAAGGGACGACCAAACAGATACGCAGTATTTT. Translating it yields CASSPRDDQTDTQYF.

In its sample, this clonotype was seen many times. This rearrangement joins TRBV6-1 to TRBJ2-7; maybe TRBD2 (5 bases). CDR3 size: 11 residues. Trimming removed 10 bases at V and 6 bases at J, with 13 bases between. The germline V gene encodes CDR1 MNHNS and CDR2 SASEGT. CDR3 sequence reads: CATLDGGEQYF. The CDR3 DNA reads TGTGCCACCCTGGACGGAGGCGAGCAGTACTTC.

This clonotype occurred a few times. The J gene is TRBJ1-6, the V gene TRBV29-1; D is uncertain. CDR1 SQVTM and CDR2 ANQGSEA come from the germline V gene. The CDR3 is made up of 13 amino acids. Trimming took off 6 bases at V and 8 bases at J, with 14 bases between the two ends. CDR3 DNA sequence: TGCAGCGTGAGGCGTGCTTGGGATTCACCCCTCCACTTT. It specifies CSVRRAWDSPLHF.

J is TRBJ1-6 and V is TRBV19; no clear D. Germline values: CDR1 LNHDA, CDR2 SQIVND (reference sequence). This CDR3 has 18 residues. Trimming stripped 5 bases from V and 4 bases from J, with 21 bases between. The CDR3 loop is CASSLRYGQTGYNSPLHF. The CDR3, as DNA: TGTGCCAGTAGTCTCCGATACGGCCAGACGGGATATAATTCACCCCTCCACTTT.

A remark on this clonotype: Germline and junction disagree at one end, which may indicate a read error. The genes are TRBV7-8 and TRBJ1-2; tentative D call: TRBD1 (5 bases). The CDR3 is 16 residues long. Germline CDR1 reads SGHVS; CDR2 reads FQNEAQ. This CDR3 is CASSKGDITGGYGCTF. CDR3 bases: TGTGCCAGCAGCAAAGGCGATATTACAGGTGGCTATGGCTGCACCTTC.

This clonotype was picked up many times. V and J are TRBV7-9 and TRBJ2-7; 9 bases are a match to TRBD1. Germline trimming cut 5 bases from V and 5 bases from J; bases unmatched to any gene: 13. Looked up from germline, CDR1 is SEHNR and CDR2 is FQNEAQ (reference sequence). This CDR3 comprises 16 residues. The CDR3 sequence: CASSPLPGQGGDEQYF. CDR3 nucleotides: TGTGCCAGCAGCCCTCTGCCGGGACAGGGAGGCGACGAGCAGTACTTC.

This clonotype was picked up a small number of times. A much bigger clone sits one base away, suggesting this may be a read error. The CDR3 region is CASSPHQDSDTQYF. Here the CDR3 DNA reads TGTGCCAGCAGCCCCCATCAGGACTCAGATACGCAGTATTTT. The chain carries TRBV7-7 and TRBJ2-3, with a tentative D call TRBD2 (5 bases). Germline V gives CDR1 SSHAT, CDR2 FNYEAQ (reference sequence). The CDR3 is made up of 14 amino acids. V was pared by 5 bases and J by 4 bases, with 13 bases between.

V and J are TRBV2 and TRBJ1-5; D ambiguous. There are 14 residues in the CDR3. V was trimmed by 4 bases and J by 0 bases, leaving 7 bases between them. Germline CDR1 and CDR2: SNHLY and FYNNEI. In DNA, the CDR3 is TGTGCCAGCAGTGGGGTCTATAGCAATCAGCCCCAGCATTTT. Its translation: CASSGVYSNQPQHF. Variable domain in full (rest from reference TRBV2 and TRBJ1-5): EPEVTQTPSHQVTQMGQEVILRCVPISNHLYFYWYRQILGQKVEFLVSFYNNEISEKSEIFDDQFSVERPDGSNFTLKIRSTKLEDSAMYFCASSGVYSNQPQHFGDGTRLSIL.

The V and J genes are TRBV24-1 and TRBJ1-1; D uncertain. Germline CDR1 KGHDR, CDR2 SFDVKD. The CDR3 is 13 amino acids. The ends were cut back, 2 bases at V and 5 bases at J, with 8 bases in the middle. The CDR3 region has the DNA TGTGCCACCAGTGATTCCGGGTGGACTGAAGCTTTCTTT. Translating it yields CATSDSGWTEAFF.

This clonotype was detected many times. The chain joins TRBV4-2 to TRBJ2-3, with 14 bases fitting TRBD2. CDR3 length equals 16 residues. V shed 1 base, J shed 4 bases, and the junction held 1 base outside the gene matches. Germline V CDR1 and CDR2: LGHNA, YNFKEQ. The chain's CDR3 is CASSQGLAGGPDTQYF. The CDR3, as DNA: TGTGCCAGCAGCCAAGGACTAGCGGGAGGGCCAGATACGCAGTATTTT.

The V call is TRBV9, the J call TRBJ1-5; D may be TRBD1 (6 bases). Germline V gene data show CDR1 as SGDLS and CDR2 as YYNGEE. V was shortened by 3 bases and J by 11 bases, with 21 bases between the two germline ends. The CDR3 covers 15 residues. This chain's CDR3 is CASSAQGSLGEAQHF. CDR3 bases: TGTGCCAGCAGCGCACAGGGTTCCCTCGGGGAGGCCCAGCATTTT.

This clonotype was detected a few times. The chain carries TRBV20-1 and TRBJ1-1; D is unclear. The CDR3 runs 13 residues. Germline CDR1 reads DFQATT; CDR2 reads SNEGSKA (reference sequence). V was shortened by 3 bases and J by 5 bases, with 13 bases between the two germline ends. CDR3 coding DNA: TGCAGTGCTAGGTTCGTAGAGGAAACTGAAGCTTTCTTT. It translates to CSARFVEETEAFF.

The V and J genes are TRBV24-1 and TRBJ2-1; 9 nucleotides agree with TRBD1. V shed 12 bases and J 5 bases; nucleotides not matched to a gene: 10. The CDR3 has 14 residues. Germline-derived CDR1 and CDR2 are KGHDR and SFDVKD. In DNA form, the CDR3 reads TGTGCCTCTCCGACAGGGGGAATGGACAATGAGCAGTTCTTC. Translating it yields CASPTGGMDNEQFF.

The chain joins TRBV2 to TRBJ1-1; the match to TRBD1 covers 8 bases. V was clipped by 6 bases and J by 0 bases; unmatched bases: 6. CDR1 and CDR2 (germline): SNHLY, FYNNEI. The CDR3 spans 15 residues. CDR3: CASRVRGQVNTEAFF. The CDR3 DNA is TGTGCCAGCAGGGTCCGGGGACAGGTGAACACTGAAGCTTTCTTT.

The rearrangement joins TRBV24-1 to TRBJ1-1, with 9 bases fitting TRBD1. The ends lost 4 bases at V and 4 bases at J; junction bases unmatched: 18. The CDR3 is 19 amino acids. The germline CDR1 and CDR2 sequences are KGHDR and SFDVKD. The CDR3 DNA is TGTGCCACCAGTGAGGGAGCCTCGACAGGGGGGCACTTTGGCACTGAAGCTTTCTTT. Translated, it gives CATSEGASTGGHFGTEAFF.

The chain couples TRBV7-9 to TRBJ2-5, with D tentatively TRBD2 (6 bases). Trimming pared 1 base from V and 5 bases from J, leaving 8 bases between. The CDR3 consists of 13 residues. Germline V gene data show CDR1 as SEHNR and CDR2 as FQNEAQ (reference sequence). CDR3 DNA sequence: TGTGCCAGCAGCTTAGACGGAGGGGAGACCCAGTACTTC. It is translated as CASSLDGGETQYF.

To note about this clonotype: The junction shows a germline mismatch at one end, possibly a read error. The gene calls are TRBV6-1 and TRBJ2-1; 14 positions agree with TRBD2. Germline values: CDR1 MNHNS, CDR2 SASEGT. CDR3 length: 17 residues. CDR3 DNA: TGTGCCAGCAGCCTCGGACTAGCGGGAGGCTCCTGCAATGAGCAGTTCTTC. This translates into CASSLGLAGGSCNEQFF.

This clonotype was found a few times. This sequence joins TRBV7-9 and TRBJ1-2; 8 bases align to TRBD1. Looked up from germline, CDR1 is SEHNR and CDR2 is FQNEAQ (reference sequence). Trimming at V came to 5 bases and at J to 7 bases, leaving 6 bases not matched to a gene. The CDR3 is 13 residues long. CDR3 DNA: TGTGCCAGCAGCCTAGACAGGGGAGGTGGCTACACCTTC. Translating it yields CASSLDRGGGYTF.

The CDR3, as DNA: TGTGCCAGCAGCTTAACCGCCAGCGCCTACGAGCAGTACTTC. Translation: CASSLTASAYEQYF. The chain combines TRBV2 with TRBJ2-7; D gene uncertain. This CDR3 spans 14 amino acids. Trimming pared 6 bases from V and 2 bases from J, leaving 14 bases between. Germline CDR1 is SNHLY and CDR2 is FYNNEI.

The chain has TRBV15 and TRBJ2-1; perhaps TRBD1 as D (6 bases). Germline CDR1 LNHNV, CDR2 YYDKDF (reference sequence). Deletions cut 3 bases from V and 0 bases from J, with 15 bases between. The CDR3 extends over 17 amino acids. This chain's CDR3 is CATSSPGQPSSYNEQFF. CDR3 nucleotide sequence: TGTGCCACCAGCAGCCCGGGACAACCGAGCTCCTACAATGAGCAGTTCTTC. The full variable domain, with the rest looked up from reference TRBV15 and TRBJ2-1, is DAMVIQNPRYQVTQFGKPVTLSCSQTLNHNVMYWYQQKSSQAPKLLFHYYDKDFNNEADTPDNFQSRRPNTSFCFLDIRSPGLGDTAMYLCATSSPGQPSSYNEQFFGPGTRLTVL.

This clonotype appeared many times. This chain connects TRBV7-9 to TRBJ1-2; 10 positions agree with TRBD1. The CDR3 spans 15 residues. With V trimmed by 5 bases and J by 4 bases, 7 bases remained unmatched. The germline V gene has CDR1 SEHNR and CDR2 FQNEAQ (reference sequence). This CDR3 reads CASSQGQGKGYGYTF. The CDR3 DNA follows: TGTGCCAGCAGCCAGGGACAGGGGAAGGGCTATGGCTACACCTTC.

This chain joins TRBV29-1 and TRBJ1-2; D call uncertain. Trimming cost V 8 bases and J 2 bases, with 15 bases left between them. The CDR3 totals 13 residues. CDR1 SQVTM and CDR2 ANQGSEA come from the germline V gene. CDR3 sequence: CSKKGRSNYGYTF. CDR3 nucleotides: TGCAGCAAAAAAGGACGGAGCAACTATGGCTACACCTTC.

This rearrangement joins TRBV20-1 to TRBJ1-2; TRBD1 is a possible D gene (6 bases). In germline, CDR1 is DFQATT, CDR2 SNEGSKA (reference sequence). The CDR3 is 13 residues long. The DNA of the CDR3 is TGCAGCTTTATGGGCGGGGGCCCAATAGACTACACCTTC. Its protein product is CSFMGGGPIDYTF.